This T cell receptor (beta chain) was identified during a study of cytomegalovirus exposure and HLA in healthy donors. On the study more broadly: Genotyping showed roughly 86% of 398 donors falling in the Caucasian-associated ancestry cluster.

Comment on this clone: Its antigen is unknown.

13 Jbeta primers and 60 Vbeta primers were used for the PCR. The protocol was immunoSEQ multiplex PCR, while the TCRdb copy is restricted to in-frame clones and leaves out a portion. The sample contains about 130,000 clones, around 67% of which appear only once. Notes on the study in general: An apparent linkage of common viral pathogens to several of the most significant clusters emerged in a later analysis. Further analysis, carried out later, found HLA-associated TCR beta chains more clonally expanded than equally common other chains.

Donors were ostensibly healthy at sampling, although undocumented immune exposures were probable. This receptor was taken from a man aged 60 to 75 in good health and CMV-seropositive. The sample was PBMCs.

The CDR3 DNA reads TGTGCCAGCAGCTTTGGACTAGCGGGGGCACAAGAGACCCAGTACTTC. Its protein is CASSFGLAGAQETQYF. V is TRBV13 and J is TRBJ2-5; 13 positions match TRBD2. Germline lookup yields CDR1 PRHDT and CDR2 FYEKMQ (reference sequence). This CDR3 spans 16 amino acids. With 3 bases clipped from V and 2 bases from J, the junction kept 3 bases outside the gene matches. Based on the CDR3 plus reference TRBV13 and TRBJ2-5, the full variable domain is AAGVIQSPRHLIKEKRETATLKCYPIPRHDTVYWYQQGPGQDPQFLISFYEKMQSDKGSIPDRFSAQQFSDYHSELNMSSLELGDSALYFCASSFGLAGAQETQYFGPGTRLLVL.